The rows below give T cell receptor beta chains drawn from one sample of a study of cytotoxic CD8 clonotypes in ibrutinib-treated CLL. Using immunoSEQ multiplex PCR, the repertoire was profiled, and TCRdb retains in-frame clones only, with some absent. The sample records about 330,000 clones, 67% being singletons. Sequencing was performed on PBMCs, taken after 36 months of ibrutinib treatment. The receptors originated from a human donor with chronic lymphocytic leukemia. CDR3s include the opening cysteine and the closing phenylalanine or tryptophan. D genes are given only for firm matches. A row's size may be missing; if present it is once, few, many or a size class.

d_gene	j_gene	abundance	v_gene	CDR3nt	CDR3aa
TRBD1	TRBJ1-6	NA	TRBV7-9	TGTGCCAGCAGCTCCCCCGGACAGGCCTCCTATAATTCACCCCTCCACTTT	CASSSPGQASYNSPLHF
NA	TRBJ1-1	NA	TRBV28	TGTGCCAGCAGTTTAAGGACAGCAAGATCCACTGAAGCTTTCTTT	CASSLRTARSTEAFF
TRBD1	TRBJ1-4	NA	TRBV7-6	TGTGCCAGCAGCTCTAGACAGGGGGCTCGGGAAAAACTGTTTTTT	CASSSRQGAREKLFF
TRBD1	TRBJ2-1	few	TRBV27	TGTGCCAGCAGTTCCGGGACAGGGGGCTACAATGAGCAGTTCTTC	CASSSGTGGYNEQFF
NA	TRBJ2-4	once	TRBV7-2	TGTGCCAGCAGCTTAGCTGAAGGGTTTCAGTACTTC	CASSLAEGFQYF
NA	TRBJ1-6	NA	TRBV5-1	TGCGCCAGCAGCTTGCGGGTCGATAATTCACCCCTCCACTTT	CASSLRVDNSPLHF
NA	TRBJ2-5	NA	TRBV5-4	TGTGCCAGCAGCCCCAGACAGGAATTCGGGACCCAGTACTTC	CASSPRQEFGTQYF
TRBD2	TRBJ2-7	NA	TRBV7-9	TGTGCCAGCAGCTCGCCCCTAGCGGGAGGTCCCTACGAGCAGTACTTC	CASSSPLAGGPYEQYF
NA	TRBJ1-2	few	TRBV20-1	TGCAGTGCTAGAGGCCAGGATGGCTACACCTTC	CSARGQDGYTF
NA	TRBJ1-4	few	TRBV9	TGTGCCAGCAGCGGGGGACGGCGCCTGGGGGAACTGTTTTTT	CASSGGRRLGELFF
NA	TRBJ2-3	NA	TRBV19	TGTGCCAGTAGGGGAGCGGGTACGCAGTATTTT	CASRGAGTQYF
NA	TRBJ1-6	NA	TRBV19	TGTGCCAGTAGTATTGAGGGCCACTATAATTCACCCCTCCACTTT	CASSIEGHYNSPLHF
NA	TRBJ2-3	NA	TRBV2	TGTGCCAGCAGTTGGTCAGGGCTCGGCACAGATACGCAGTATTTT	CASSWSGLGTDTQYF
TRBD2	TRBJ2-7	few	TRBV29-1	TGCAGCGTCCAAGGACTAGCGGGAGGGCCTTACGAGCAGTACTTC	CSVQGLAGGPYEQYF
TRBD1	TRBJ2-7	few	TRBV6-5	TGTGCCAGCAGATATACCTGGGACAGACCCTACGAGCAGTACTTC	CASRYTWDRPYEQYF
TRBD2	TRBJ2-3	NA	TRBV4-1	TGCGCCAGCAGCCAAGTGACTAGCGGGAGGCAAGGTACTGATACGCAGTATTTT	CASSQVTSGRQGTDTQYF
NA	TRBJ1-2	NA	TRBV18	TGTGCCAGCTCACCACGGGAGGGGGATGGCTACACCTTC	CASSPREGDGYTF
NA	TRBJ1-3	NA	TRBV2	TGTGCCAGCAGTGACCGGGGGGACACCATATATTTT	CASSDRGDTIYF
NA	TRBJ1-4	NA	TRBV6-6	TGTGCCAGCAGGTGGCCCTCATCGAGGGAAAAACTGTTTTTT	CASRWPSSREKLFF
NA	TRBJ1-1	few	TRBV5-4	TGTGCCAGCAGGAGCTTGTCGGTTAGGGCTGAAGCTTTCTTT	CASRSLSVRAEAFF
NA	TRBJ2-7	NA	TRBV4-3	TGCGCCAGCAGCCAAGTAGGACAAGCGACGTACGAGCAGTACTTC	CASSQVGQATYEQYF
NA	TRBJ2-7	few	TRBV4-1	TGCGCCAGCAGCCAAGATCCCAGCTCCCTCTACGAGCAGTACTTC	CASSQDPSSLYEQYF
NA	TRBJ2-3	NA	TRBV5-1	TGCGCCAGCAGGGAACGCACAGATACGCAGTATTTT	CASRERTDTQYF
NA	TRBJ1-6	NA	TRBV7-8	TGTGCCAGCAGCTTTGTATCAGTCAGCTCCTATAATTCACCCCTCCACTTT	CASSFVSVSSYNSPLHF
NA	TRBJ1-1	NA	TRBV18	TGTGCCAGCTCACCCCCCCAGGGAAACACTGAAGCTTTCTTT	CASSPPQGNTEAFF
NA	TRBJ1-5	NA	TRBV27	TGTGCCAGCACTACTTATCCCTCGGTCCAGCCCCAGCATTTT	CASTTYPSVQPQHF
NA	TRBJ1-1	NA	TRBV20-1	TGCAGTGCTGAGATGCAAGCTTTCTTT	CSAEMQAFF
NA	TRBJ1-2	NA	TRBV4-1	TGCGCCAGCAGCCAAGCGGGACGAGGTTTTTTCGGCTACACCTTC	CASSQAGRGFFGYTF